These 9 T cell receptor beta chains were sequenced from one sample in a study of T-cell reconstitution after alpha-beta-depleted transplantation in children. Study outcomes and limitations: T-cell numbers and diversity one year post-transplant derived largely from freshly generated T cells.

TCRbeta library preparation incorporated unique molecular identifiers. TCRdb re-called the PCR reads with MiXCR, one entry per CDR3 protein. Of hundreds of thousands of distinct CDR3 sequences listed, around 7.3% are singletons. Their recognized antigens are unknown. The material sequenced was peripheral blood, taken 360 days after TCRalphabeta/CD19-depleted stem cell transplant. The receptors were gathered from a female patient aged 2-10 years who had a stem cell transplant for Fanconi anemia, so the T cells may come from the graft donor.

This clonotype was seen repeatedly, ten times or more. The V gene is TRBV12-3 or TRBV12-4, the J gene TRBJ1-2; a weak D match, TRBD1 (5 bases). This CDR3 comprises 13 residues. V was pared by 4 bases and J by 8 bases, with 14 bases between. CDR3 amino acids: CASSSAGALGYTF. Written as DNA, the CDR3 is TGTGCCAGCAGTTCCGCCGGGGCATTGGGCTACACCTTC.

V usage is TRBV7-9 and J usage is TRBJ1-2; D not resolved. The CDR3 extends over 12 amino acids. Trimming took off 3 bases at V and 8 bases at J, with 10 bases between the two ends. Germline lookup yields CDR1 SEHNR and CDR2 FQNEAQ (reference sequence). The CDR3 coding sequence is TGTGCCAGCAGCTTGACGCTGGGGGGCTACACCTTC. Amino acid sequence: CASSLTLGGYTF. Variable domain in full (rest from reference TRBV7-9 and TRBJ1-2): DTGVSQNPRHKITKRGQNVTFRCDPISEHNRLYWYRQTLGQGPEFLTYFQNEAQLEKSRLLSDRFSAERPKGSFSTLEIQRTEQGDSAMYLCASSLTLGGYTFGSGTRLTVV.

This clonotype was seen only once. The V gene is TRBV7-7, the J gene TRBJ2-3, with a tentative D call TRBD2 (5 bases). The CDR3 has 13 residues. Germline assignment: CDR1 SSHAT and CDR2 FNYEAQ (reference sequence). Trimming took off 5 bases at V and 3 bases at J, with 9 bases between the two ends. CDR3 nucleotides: TGTGCCAGCAGCCCCTGGAGGACAGATACGCAGTATTTT. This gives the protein CASSPWRTDTQYF.

The CDR3 DNA reads as TGTGCCAGCAGCTCCCCGACAGAGTCCGTCATTTCTGGGGCCAACGTCCTGACTTTC. As protein: CASSSPTESVISGANVLTF. The chain employs TRBV3-1 and TRBJ2-6, with TRBD1 as a possible D gene (5 bases). Germline V gene data show CDR1 as LGHDT and CDR2 as YNNKEL (reference sequence). The CDR3 has 19 residues. Trimming cost V 5 bases and J 1 base, with 21 bases left between them.

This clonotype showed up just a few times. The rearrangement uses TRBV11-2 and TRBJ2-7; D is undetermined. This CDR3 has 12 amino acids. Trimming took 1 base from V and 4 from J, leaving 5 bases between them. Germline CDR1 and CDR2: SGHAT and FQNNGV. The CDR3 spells CASSLVRYEQYF. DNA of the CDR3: TGTGCCAGCAGCTTAGTTAGATACGAGCAGTACTTC.

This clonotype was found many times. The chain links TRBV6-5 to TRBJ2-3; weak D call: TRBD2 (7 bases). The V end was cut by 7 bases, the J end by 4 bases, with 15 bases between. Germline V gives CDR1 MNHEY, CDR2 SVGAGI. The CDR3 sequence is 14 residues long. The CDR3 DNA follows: TGTGCCAGCAAGGGGGGGGGGCGCGCAGATACGCAGTATTTT. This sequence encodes CASKGGGRADTQYF.

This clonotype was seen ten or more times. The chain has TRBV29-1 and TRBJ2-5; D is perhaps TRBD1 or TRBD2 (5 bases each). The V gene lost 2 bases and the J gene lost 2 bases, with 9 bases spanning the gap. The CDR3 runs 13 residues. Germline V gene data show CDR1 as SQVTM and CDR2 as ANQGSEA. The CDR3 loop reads CSVERGPQETQYF. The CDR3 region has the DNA TGCAGCGTTGAAAGGGGACCTCAAGAGACCCAGTACTTC.

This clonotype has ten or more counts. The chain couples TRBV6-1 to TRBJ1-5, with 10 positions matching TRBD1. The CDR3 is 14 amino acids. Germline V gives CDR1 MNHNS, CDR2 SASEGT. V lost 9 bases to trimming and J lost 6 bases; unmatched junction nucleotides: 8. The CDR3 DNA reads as TGTGCCAGTATGACAGGGGGCTCGAGTCAGCCCCAGCATTTT. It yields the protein CASMTGGSSQPQHF.

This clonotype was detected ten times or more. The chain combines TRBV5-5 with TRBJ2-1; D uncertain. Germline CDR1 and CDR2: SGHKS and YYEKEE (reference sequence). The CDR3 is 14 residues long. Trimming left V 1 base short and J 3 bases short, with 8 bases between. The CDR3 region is CASSLSYYYNEQFF. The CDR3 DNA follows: TGTGCCAGCAGCTTGTCCTATTACTACAATGAGCAGTTCTTC.